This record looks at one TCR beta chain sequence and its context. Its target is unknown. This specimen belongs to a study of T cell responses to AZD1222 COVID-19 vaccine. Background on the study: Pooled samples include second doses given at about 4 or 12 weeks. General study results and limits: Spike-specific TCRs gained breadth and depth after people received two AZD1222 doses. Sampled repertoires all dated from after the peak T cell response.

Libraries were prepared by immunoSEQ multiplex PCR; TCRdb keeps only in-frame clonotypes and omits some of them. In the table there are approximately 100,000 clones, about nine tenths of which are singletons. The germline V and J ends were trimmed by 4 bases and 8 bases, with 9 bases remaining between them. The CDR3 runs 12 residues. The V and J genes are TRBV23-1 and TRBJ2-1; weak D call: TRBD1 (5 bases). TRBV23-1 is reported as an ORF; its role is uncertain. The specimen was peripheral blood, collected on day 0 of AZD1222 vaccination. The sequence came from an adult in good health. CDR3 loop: CASSLDRDEQFF. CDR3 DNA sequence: TGCGCCAGCAGTCTAGACAGAGATGAGCAGTTCTTC.